Presented here are 17 T cell receptor beta chains from one specimen sequenced in a study of a mutant IDH1 vaccine in newly diagnosed glioma. Their target antigens are unknown. Time point: week 35, safety follow-up. Alongside topical imiquimod, each dose of vaccine comprised 300 ug of mutant IDH1 20-mer peptide. The protocol was immunoSEQ multiplex PCR, while the TCRdb copy is restricted to in-frame clones and leaves out a portion. Counted here are some 61,000 clones, 84% occurring once; the ten biggest clones make up around 12%. Material: PBMCs, obtained from a glioma patient whose treatment included an IDH1 peptide vaccine. Every receptor here comes from a man younger than 30 with glioma.

This clone was seen only a few times. V usage is TRBV29-1 and J usage is TRBJ1-1; D uncertain. V lost 3 bases to trimming and J lost 0 bases, with 8 bases between them. The CDR3 covers 13 residues. Per germline, CDR1 SQVTM and CDR2 ANQGSEA. The CDR3 protein is CSVETRMNTEAFF. CDR3 sequence (DNA): TGCAGCGTTGAGACCCGGATGAACACTGAAGCTTTCTTT. Variable domain in full (rest from reference TRBV29-1 and TRBJ1-1): SAVISQKPSRDICQRGTSLTIQCQVDSQVTMMFWYRQQPGQSLTLIATANQGSEATYESGFVIDKFPISRPNLTFSTLTVSNMSPEDSSIYLCSVETRMNTEAFFGQGTRLTVV.

Remarks on this clone: At the DNA level, this CDR3 is encoded by other sequences in the same sample as well. The chain is built from TRBV6-6 and TRBJ2-7; tentatively, D is TRBD1 (6 bases). Germline CDR1 reads MNHNY; CDR2 reads SVGAGI (reference sequence). CDR3 size: 13 residues. Trimming took off 5 bases at V and 3 bases at J, with 11 bases between the two ends. The CDR3 here is CASSQGTFYEQYF. The CDR3 nucleotides are TGTGCCAGCAGTCAGGGGACCTTCTACGAGCAGTACTTC.

This chain links TRBV7-2 with TRBJ1-5; the match to TRBD1 covers 10 bases. Trimming at V came to 6 bases and at J to 1 base, leaving 6 bases not matched to a gene. Per germline, CDR1 SGHTA and CDR2 FQGNSA. The CDR3 consists of 16 residues. CDR3 bases: TGTGCCAGCAGTCAGACAGGGGGCTGGAGCAATCAGCCCCAGCATTTT. This translates into CASSQTGGWSNQPQHF.

The chain carries TRBV7-2 and TRBJ2-7; 7 bases align to TRBD2. V was pared by 0 bases and J by 7 bases, with 6 bases of the junction left unmatched. This CDR3 is built from 14 residues. Germline CDR1 and CDR2: SGHTA and FQGNSA. CDR3 coding DNA: TGTGCCAGCAGCTTAGCGCGGACTAGGGGAGAGCAGTACTTC. Translating gives CASSLARTRGEQYF.

This clone was detected only a few times. The chain joins TRBV7-9 to TRBJ1-1; D is ambiguous. Germline V CDR1 and CDR2: SEHNR, FQNEAQ (reference sequence). Between the trimmed V and J ends, which lost 0 bases and 5 bases, there was a span of 16 bases. The CDR3 totals 16 residues. In DNA, the CDR3 is TGTGCCAGCAGCTTAGCGGCATGGGCTTCGGGGACTGAAGCTTTCTTT. Translated: CASSLAAWASGTEAFF.

The V gene is TRBV19, the J gene TRBJ2-7; no clear D gene. CDR1 is LNHDA and CDR2 is SQIVND in the germline V gene (reference sequence). Deletions cut 5 bases from V and 3 bases from J, with 14 bases between. The CDR3 totals 14 residues. CDR3 region: CASSLLNGGYEQYF. The DNA for the CDR3 is TGTGCCAGTAGTCTCCTCAACGGTGGCTACGAGCAGTACTTC.

The chain couples TRBV4-3 to TRBJ1-2; no reliable D call. V was cut by 0 bases and J by 3 bases, with 14 bases left in between. CDR3 length: 16 amino acids. CDR1 and CDR2 from the germline V gene are LGHNA and YSLEER. This CDR3 reads CASSQDRVGWDYGYTF. CDR3 DNA sequence: TGCGCCAGCAGCCAAGATAGGGTGGGTTGGGACTATGGCTACACCTTC.

This chain joins TRBV29-1 and TRBJ2-4; 7 nucleotides align to TRBD1. Germline CDR1 SQVTM, CDR2 ANQGSEA. The V segment lost 6 bases and the J segment 4 bases; nucleotides outside the gene matches: 3. The CDR3 runs to 12 residues. The CDR3 DNA sequence: TGCAGCGTGCCGGGACAGAAAAACATTCAGTACTTC. Its protein is CSVPGQKNIQYF. The full variable domain, completed using reference TRBV29-1 and TRBJ2-4, is SAVISQKPSRDICQRGTSLTIQCQVDSQVTMMFWYRQQPGQSLTLIATANQGSEATYESGFVIDKFPISRPNLTFSTLTVSNMSPEDSSIYLCSVPGQKNIQYFGAGTRLSVL.

The chain combines TRBV7-9 with TRBJ2-1; TRBD2 aligns across 11 bases. The V segment lost 5 bases and the J segment 6 bases; nucleotides outside the gene matches: 6. Germline values: CDR1 SEHNR, CDR2 FQNEAQ (reference sequence). The CDR3 is 15 amino acids. The CDR3 nucleotides read TGTGCCAGCAGCAAACCCGGGACTAGCGGCAATGAGCAGTTCTTC. As protein: CASSKPGTSGNEQFF.

The J gene is TRBJ2-1, the V gene TRBV7-2, with 7 bases identical to TRBD1. This CDR3 comprises 15 residues. The junction had 6 bases not matched to a gene; V was cut back by 2 bases and J by 5 bases. Germline V CDR1 and CDR2: SGHTA, FQGNSA. CDR3 nucleotides: TGTGCCAGCAGCTTATCGGGACAGAGTCACAATGAGCAGTTCTTC. This gives the protein CASSLSGQSHNEQFF.

The chain recombines TRBV7-9 with TRBJ1-2, with TRBD1 matching 8 bases. Germline V lookup: CDR1 SEHNR, CDR2 FQNEAQ (reference sequence). V shed 8 bases, J shed 8 bases, and the junction held 13 bases outside the gene matches. CDR3 length: 14 residues. Written as DNA, the CDR3 is TGTGCCAGCCTGGAGGTCCAGGGGGCAGGGGGCTACACCTTC. It encodes CASLEVQGAGGYTF.

The chain recombines TRBV7-2 with TRBJ1-2, with D hard to call. V dropped 1 base and J dropped 4 bases, with 10 bases sitting between them. Per the germline V gene, CDR1 is SGHTA and CDR2 is FQGNSA. The CDR3 extends over 14 amino acids. CDR3 sequence (DNA): TGTGCCAGCAGCTTAGGGTTGGGAGCCTATGGCTACACCTTC. Encoded protein: CASSLGLGAYGYTF.

With regard to this clone: A junction boundary mismatches the germline segment, possibly from a read error. The rearrangement uses TRBV27 and TRBJ1-1; D is uncertain. This CDR3 has 14 amino acids. The germline CDR1 and CDR2 sequences are MNHEY and SMNVEV (reference sequence). Here the CDR3 reads CASSLSRGNTEAFF. As DNA, the CDR3 is TGTGCCAGCAGTCTATCACGGGGGAACACTGAAGCTTTCTTT.

The chain combines TRBV19 with TRBJ2-1, with a possible D match to TRBD1 (6 bases). The V and J ends lost 10 bases and 0 bases respectively, with 13 bases between them. Germline lookup yields CDR1 LNHDA and CDR2 SQIVND (reference sequence). The CDR3 consists of 14 residues. The CDR3 loop is CATMTGPSYNEQFF. The CDR3 coding sequence is TGTGCCACCATGACAGGCCCCTCCTACAATGAGCAGTTCTTC.

The gene calls are TRBV29-1 and TRBJ2-1; weak D call: TRBD1 (6 bases). Between the trimmed V and J ends, which lost 6 bases and 4 bases, there was a span of 16 bases. The germline V gene encodes CDR1 SQVTM and CDR2 ANQGSEA. The CDR3 has 14 amino acids. The CDR3 DNA sequence: TGCAGCGTGGGGGCCAGGGGCGCGTACAATGAGCAGTTCTTC. The encoded protein is CSVGARGAYNEQFF.

The V call is TRBV19, the J call TRBJ1-2, with TRBD1 identical over 9 bases. Germline CDR1 reads LNHDA; CDR2 reads SQIVND (reference sequence). CDR3 size: 16 residues. V shed 6 bases and J 7 bases; nucleotides not matched to a gene: 15. The CDR3 region has the DNA TGTGCCAGTAGCCGCTCCGGGGGACAGGGAGGACGTGGCTACACCTTC. It codes for CASSRSGGQGGRGYTF.

This clone was counted at least ten times. The V and J genes are TRBV4-3 and TRBJ2-5; 7 bases fit TRBD2. V shed 0 bases and J 2 bases; nucleotides not matched to a gene: 3. This CDR3 region has 15 residues. CDR1 and CDR2 from the germline V gene are LGHNA and YSLEER. CDR3 amino acids: CASSQDPGGQETQYF. CDR3 DNA: TGCGCCAGCAGCCAAGATCCGGGGGGACAAGAGACCCAGTACTTC.